The 31 T cell receptor beta chains presented below share a single source sample, sequenced in a study of blood T cells in healthy people across ages. PCR was performed a second time for about 7 to 11 cycles using a sample-barcoded 5' primer and a J-beta primer mix. From the 5' RACE reads, TCRdb called clonotypes with MiXCR, one entry per CDR3 protein. The sample carries roughly 900,000 distinct CDR3 sequences, 40% to 60% recorded once. The specimen was blood. The receptor source for this set is a young man in good health.

The rearrangement links TRBV6-6 to TRBJ2-7; 7 nucleotides line up with TRBD1. The trim removed 0 bases at V and 2 bases at J, leaving 4 bases unmatched. This CDR3 is 15 amino acids long. Germline V CDR1 and CDR2: MNHNY, SVGAGI (reference sequence). CDR3 sequence (DNA): TGTGCCAGCAGTTACTCCCCGGACAGGACCTACGAGCAGTACTTC. It is translated as CASSYSPDRTYEQYF.

CDR3 in amino acids: CATSRDLKNTEAFF. In nucleotides, the CDR3 is TGTGCCACCAGCAGAGATCTGAAGAACACTGAAGCTTTCTTT. V gene TRBV15 combines with J gene TRBJ1-1; the D is unclear. The germline V gene has CDR1 LNHNV and CDR2 YYDKDF (reference sequence). Trimming shortened V by 0 bases and J by 1 base, and 6 bases separated the two germline ends. The CDR3 spans 14 residues. The entire variable domain, with the rest obtained from reference TRBV15 and TRBJ1-1, is as follows: DAMVIQNPRYQVTQFGKPVTLSCSQTLNHNVMYWYQQKSSQAPKLLFHYYDKDFNNEADTPDNFQSRRPNTSFCFLDIRSPGLGDTAMYLCATSRDLKNTEAFFGQGTRLTVV.

V usage is TRBV5-6 and J usage is TRBJ1-1; D call uncertain. Germline V lookup: CDR1 SGHDT, CDR2 YYEEEE. The CDR3 covers 13 residues. V was pared by 4 bases and J by 4 bases, with 11 bases between. The CDR3 here is CASSTPLGTEAFF. The CDR3 coding sequence is TGTGCCAGCAGCACCCCGCTGGGCACTGAAGCTTTCTTT.

This clonotype was detected only a few times. This chain joins TRBV6-6 and TRBJ2-1; a weak D match, TRBD1 (5 bases). Per the germline V gene, CDR1 is MNHNY and CDR2 is SVGAGI (reference sequence). The V end was cut by 6 bases, the J end by 8 bases, with 14 bases between. The CDR3 covers 13 residues. CDR3 in DNA: TGTGCCAGCAGCCCCCAGGGTATCCATGAGCAGTTCTTC. As protein: CASSPQGIHEQFF.

The chain joins TRBV20-1 to TRBJ1-1; 12 bases agree with TRBD1. Trimming at V came to 3 bases and at J to 4 bases, leaving 6 bases not matched to a gene. CDR1 DFQATT and CDR2 SNEGSKA come from the germline V gene (reference sequence). CDR3 length: 15 amino acids. Here the CDR3 DNA reads TGCAGTGCTAGGGGGGACAGGGGGCTGAGCACTGAAGCTTTCTTT. This gives the protein CSARGDRGLSTEAFF.

The chain links TRBV28 to TRBJ2-3; TRBD2 is a possible D gene (7 bases). The germline CDR1 and CDR2 sequences are MDHEN and SYDVKM. CDR3 length: 15 amino acids. V was trimmed by 4 bases and J by 1 base, leaving 12 bases between them. The CDR3 nucleotides are TGTGCCAGCAGTTCCATCGGGGGGCGCACAGATACGCAGTATTTT. Residues: CASSSIGGRTDTQYF.

The chain uses TRBV29-1 and TRBJ2-3; D may be TRBD1 or TRBD2 (5 bases each). Germline CDR1 and CDR2: SQVTM and ANQGSEA. This CDR3 has 11 residues. Trimming took off 4 bases at V and 8 bases at J, with 10 bases between the two ends. As DNA, the CDR3 is TGCAGCGTTGTCACCGGGACTACGCAGTATTTT. This sequence encodes CSVVTGTTQYF.

This clonotype was found once. The chain carries TRBV10-3 and TRBJ1-2; TRBD1 aligns across 7 bases. The V gene's germline CDR1 is ENHRY and CDR2 SYGVKD. The CDR3 runs 16 residues. After removal of 5 bases from V and 4 bases from J, the junction contained 13 bases not matched to a gene. CDR3 in amino acids: CAISNDRDRNFYGYTF. As DNA, the CDR3 is TGTGCCATCAGTAACGACCGGGACAGAAATTTCTATGGCTACACCTTC.

The chain joins TRBV7-2 to TRBJ2-5, with 7 bases matching TRBD2. The J call is in doubt because the DNA end fits TRBJ2-7 better. This CDR3 is 13 amino acids long. CDR1 is SGHTA and CDR2 is FQGNSA in the germline V gene. In DNA form, the CDR3 reads TGTGCCAGCAGCCCTCGGGGGGACGGCGAGCAGTACTTC. It specifies CASSPRGDGEQYF.

This clonotype has more than one count but fewer than ten. The chain uses TRBV13 and TRBJ2-3, with a tentative D call TRBD2 (7 bases). This CDR3 has 15 amino acids. The germline V gene has CDR1 PRHDT and CDR2 FYEKMQ (reference sequence). V dropped 8 bases and J dropped 2 bases, with 17 bases sitting between them. DNA of the CDR3: TGTGCCAGCGTGGGGGGGGGCGGACACACAGATACGCAGTATTTT. Translated, it gives CASVGGGGHTDTQYF.

This chain uses TRBV7-2 with TRBJ2-3; TRBD2 aligns across 7 bases. After removal of 4 bases from V and 6 bases from J, the junction contained 4 bases not matched to a gene. Germline-derived CDR1 and CDR2 are SGHTA and FQGNSA. CDR3 length: 13 amino acids. The CDR3 sequence is CASSWGLSDTQYF. The CDR3 DNA reads TGTGCCAGCAGCTGGGGACTAAGCGATACGCAGTATTTT.

In this sample, this clonotype turned up a few times. The rearrangement links TRBV4-2 to TRBJ2-7; tentative D call: TRBD2 (5 bases). The CDR3 totals 15 residues. The germline CDR1 and CDR2 sequences are LGHNA and YNFKEQ. Trimming took 3 bases from V and 0 from J, leaving 12 bases between them. Here the CDR3 DNA reads TGTGCCAGCAGCCACACCGAGGGTTCCTCCTACGAGCAGTACTTC. It translates to CASSHTEGSSYEQYF.

This rearrangement joins TRBV29-1 to TRBJ2-7, with D unresolved. V lost 7 bases, J lost 3 bases, and 13 bases lay in between. This CDR3 is 12 amino acids long. Germline CDR1 is SQVTM and CDR2 is ANQGSEA. The CDR3 sequence is CSGRDWNYEQYF. For the CDR3, the DNA is TGCAGCGGTCGTGACTGGAACTACGAGCAGTACTTC.

The chain joins TRBV14 to TRBJ2-1; weak D call: TRBD1 (6 bases). Trimming removed 5 bases at V and 0 bases at J, with 14 bases between. CDR3 size: 16 residues. Per germline, CDR1 SGHDN and CDR2 FVKESK. In nucleotides, the CDR3 is TGTGCCAGCAGCTACTTTACAGGGAGCTCCTACAATGAGCAGTTCTTC. This codes for CASSYFTGSSYNEQFF.

The V gene is TRBV20-1, the J gene TRBJ2-5, with D possibly TRBD1 on 6 matching bases. This CDR3 is built from 15 residues. Trimming took 0 bases from V and 6 from J, leaving 17 bases between them. Germline loops: CDR1 DFQATT, CDR2 SNEGSKA (reference sequence). The DNA for the CDR3 is TGCAGTGCTAGAGACGACGGGACATTCGACCAGACCCAGTACTTC. Protein: CSARDDGTFDQTQYF.

The chain is built from TRBV21-1 and TRBJ1-2; the table names TRBD1, a call not compared with the DNA. TRBV21-1 is deemed a pseudogene. The CDR3 is made up of 16 amino acids. Here the CDR3 DNA reads TGTGCCAGCAGCAAAGGGGGGGCCCGTCAAGGCCGTAGCTACACCTTC. Its protein product is CASSKGGARQGRSYTF.

The genes are TRBV9 and TRBJ2-1; no clear D gene. From germline, CDR1 is SGDLS and CDR2 YYNGEE. Trimming removed 0 bases at V and 11 bases at J, with 6 bases between. This CDR3 is built from 11 residues. CDR3 in DNA: TGTGCCAGCAGCGTAGGGCTTCAGCAGTTCTTC. Its protein product is CASSVGLQQFF.

This clonotype has only a few counts. The genes are TRBV4-2 and TRBJ2-1, with 8 bases aligning to TRBD2. The V gene's germline CDR1 is LGHNA and CDR2 YNFKEQ. This CDR3 is built from 18 residues. The junction had 10 bases not matched to a gene; V was cut back by 1 base and J by 2 bases. The CDR3 bases are TGTGCCAGCAGCCAAGTCACCCTTGCGGGGGGCCCCTACAATGAGCAGTTCTTC. Its translation: CASSQVTLAGGPYNEQFF.

V is TRBV7-2 and J is TRBJ2-1; 8 nucleotides match TRBD2. The CDR3 loop spans 16 amino acids. CDR1 is SGHTA and CDR2 is FQGNSA in the germline V gene. The V and J ends lost 5 bases and 4 bases, in that order; junction bases with no gene match: 10. The CDR3 loop is CASSPQPGGFYNEQFF. The CDR3, as DNA: TGTGCCAGCAGCCCGCAACCGGGGGGGTTTTACAATGAGCAGTTCTTC.

This chain connects TRBV27 to TRBJ1-4; no clear D gene. CDR1 and CDR2 from the germline V gene are MNHEY and SMNVEV (reference sequence). The CDR3 totals 16 residues. Deletions cut 0 bases from V and 8 bases from J, with 16 bases between. CDR3 protein: CASSLSIGEGNEKLFF. CDR3 sequence (DNA): TGTGCCAGCAGTTTATCGATTGGGGAGGGCAACGAAAAACTGTTTTTT. Drawing the rest from reference TRBV27 and TRBJ1-4, the complete variable domain is EAQVTQNPRYLITVTGKKLTVTCSQNMNHEYMSWYRQDPGLGLRQIYYSMNVEVTDKGDVPEGYKVSRKEKRNFPLILESPSPNQTSLYFCASSLSIGEGNEKLFFGSGTQLSVL.

This rearrangement joins TRBV9 to TRBJ2-3, with 10 bases matching TRBD2. Germline trimming cut 0 bases from V and 2 bases from J; bases unmatched to any gene: 6. This CDR3 has 17 amino acids. CDR1 is SGDLS and CDR2 is YYNGEE in the germline V gene. CDR3 region: CASSVAPSGGDTDTQYF. CDR3 DNA: TGTGCCAGCAGCGTAGCCCCTAGCGGGGGTGACACAGATACGCAGTATTTT. The variable domain in full, completed from reference TRBV9 and TRBJ2-3, reads DSGVTQTPKHLITATGQRVTLRCSPRSGDLSVYWYQQSLDQGLQFLIQYYNGEERAKGNILERFSAQQFPDLHSELNLSSLELGDSALYFCASSVAPSGGDTDTQYFGPGTRLTVL.

This clonotype was picked up one time. This chain joins TRBV25-1 and TRBJ2-2, with no clear D. The CDR3 runs 14 residues. From germline, CDR1 is MGHDK and CDR2 SYGVNS. Trimming cost V 7 bases and J 5 bases, with 14 bases left between them. The CDR3 nucleotides read TGTGCCAGCACCGCATTGGGTGGGACCGGGGAGCTGTTTTTT. The encoded protein is CASTALGGTGELFF.

The genes are TRBV4-1 and TRBJ1-2; D not certain. This CDR3 has 15 residues. CDR1 and CDR2 (germline): MGHRA, YSYEKL. The V end lost 1 base, the J end lost 2 bases, and 11 bases lay between the germline ends. The CDR3 reads CASSQAVRRNYGYTF. The CDR3 nucleotides are TGCGCCAGCAGCCAAGCGGTCAGACGCAACTATGGCTACACCTTC.

This chain connects TRBV20-1 to TRBJ1-2, with 7 bases identical to TRBD1. Trimming cost V 4 bases and J 8 bases; bases outside gene matches: 10. The CDR3 covers 13 residues. Germline values: CDR1 DFQATT, CDR2 SNEGSKA (reference sequence). The CDR3 protein is CSAKTGDSAGYTF. DNA for the CDR3: TGCAGTGCTAAAACAGGGGATTCGGCCGGCTACACCTTC.

This chain connects TRBV4-2 to TRBJ2-1, with 10 nucleotides matching TRBD2. Unmatched junction bases numbered 5, after V lost 3 bases and J lost 3 bases. There are 16 residues in the CDR3. CDR1 is LGHNA and CDR2 is YNFKEQ in the germline V gene. The CDR3 spells CASSHLAGGDYNEQFF. For the CDR3, the DNA is TGTGCCAGCAGCCACTTAGCGGGGGGCGACTACAATGAGCAGTTCTTC.

The chain recombines TRBV29-1 with TRBJ2-2; no clear D gene. In germline, CDR1 is SQVTM, CDR2 ANQGSEA. The V end lost 5 bases, the J end lost 10 bases, and 11 bases lay between the germline ends. The CDR3 totals 11 residues. CDR3 sequence (DNA): TGCAGCGTTCTCCGCAGCGCGGAGCTGTTTTTT. It is translated as CSVLRSAELFF.

A few counts support this clonotype. The chain employs TRBV3-1 and TRBJ1-2, with 8 bases that match TRBD1. The germline CDR1 and CDR2 sequences are LGHDT and YNNKEL (reference sequence). The CDR3 spans 14 residues. Unmatched junction bases numbered 4, after V lost 1 base and J lost 6 bases. This chain's CDR3 is CASSQVGQVDGYTF. The DNA of the CDR3 is TGTGCCAGCAGCCAAGTGGGACAGGTGGATGGCTACACCTTC.

The chain employs TRBV6-5 and TRBJ2-5, with 11 bases identical to TRBD2. Germline V lookup: CDR1 MNHEY, CDR2 SVGAGI. This CDR3 has 16 residues. Trimming cost V 5 bases and J 9 bases; bases outside gene matches: 14. For the CDR3, the DNA is TGTGCCAGCAGTCAGGTCTTGACTAGCGGGGAGGAGGCCCAGTACTTC. It translates to CASSQVLTSGEEAQYF.

In nucleotides, the CDR3 is TGTGCCACCAGTGGGGGGGTCGAGAACATTCAGTACTTC. This gives the protein CATSGGVENIQYF. The chain combines TRBV24-1 with TRBJ2-4; D is perhaps TRBD2 (6 bases). In germline, CDR1 is KGHDR, CDR2 SFDVKD. V was cut by 5 bases and J by 7 bases, with 11 bases left in between. The length of the CDR3 is 13 residues.

The CDR3 is CASSSLPGDHGYTF. Here the CDR3 DNA reads TGTGCCAGCAGTTCGTTGCCAGGGGACCATGGCTACACCTTC. The chain joins TRBV6-6 to TRBJ1-2, with TRBD1 as a possible D gene (6 bases). The CDR3 consists of 14 residues. V lost 4 bases and J lost 6, with 15 bases in between. The germline V gene has CDR1 MNHNY and CDR2 SVGAGI (reference sequence).

This chain connects TRBV28 to TRBJ2-3; 8 nucleotides line up with TRBD2. There are 19 residues in the CDR3. V lost 4 bases, J lost 1 base, and 16 bases stayed unmatched. CDR1 is MDHEN, CDR2 SYDVKM, per germline. CDR3 DNA: TGTGCCAGCAGTTCCCGACGCCTAGCGGGCCGGATCGGCACAGATACGCAGTATTTT. Translation: CASSSRRLAGRIGTDTQYF.